These 27 T cell receptor beta chains came from one sample sequenced in a study of post-analysis software for immune sequencing data. Unique molecular identifiers were present in the TCR beta cDNA libraries. TCRdb reanalysed the PCR reads using MiXCR and keeps one entry per CDR3 protein. The sample shows roughly 800,000 distinct CDR3 sequences, about 57% of them seen only once. Study-wide points: Among 5 or 6 TRBV segments more frequent in patients than controls were TRBV5-6, TRBV5-1 and TRBV20-1.

Their recognized antigens are unknown. Sequencing used blood. Receptors originate from a girl between 5 and 17 years old with multiple sclerosis.

V is TRBV7-2 and J is TRBJ2-3, with D perhaps given as TRBD1 or TRBD2 (5 bases each). This CDR3 contains 15 residues. Trimming cost V 7 bases and J 1 base, with 15 bases left between them. CDR1 SGHTA and CDR2 FQGNSA come from the germline V gene. The CDR3 DNA reads TGTGCCAGCATCGAGGGGCCGATAGGCACAGATACGCAGTATTTT. It codes for CASIEGPIGTDTQYF.

The chain is built from TRBV24-1 and TRBJ2-7; D is unresolved. The DNA end is more similar to TRBJ2-5, so the J call may be wrong. This CDR3 spans 12 amino acids. The V gene's germline CDR1 is KGHDR and CDR2 SFDVKD. The CDR3 protein is CATSDLRETQYF. Written as DNA, the CDR3 is TGTGCCACCAGTGATCTACGGGAGACCCAGTACTTC.

Details on this clonotype: Its ends do not fully match the called genes, so a read error is possible. V gene TRBV27 combines with J gene TRBJ2-5; 7 nucleotides align to TRBD1. CDR3 length: 15 residues. Germline V lookup: CDR1 MNHEY, CDR2 SMNVEV (reference sequence). In DNA form, the CDR3 reads TGTGCCAGCACCCCTTGGGGGACAGCCAGGGAGACCCAGTACTTT. This gives the protein CASTPWGTARETQYF.

The chain carries TRBV29-1 and TRBJ2-7; 7 bases map to TRBD1. Trimming took 5 bases from V and 6 from J; bases not matched to a gene: 10. The CDR3 length is 13 residues. The germline V gene has CDR1 SQVTM and CDR2 ANQGSEA. In nucleotides, the CDR3 is TGCAGCGTTCCAAGCGACAGGGTCTCCGAGCAGTACTTC. Translated: CSVPSDRVSEQYF.

This chain joins TRBV6-5 and TRBJ1-3; D is possibly TRBD1 (5 bases). CDR1 is MNHEY and CDR2 is SVGAGI in the germline V gene. This CDR3 has 14 amino acids. V lost 5 bases and J 3 bases, leaving 11 bases between the germline ends. The CDR3 region has the DNA TGTGCCAGCAGTCCCTTCCAGGGTGGAAACACCATATATTTT. Amino acid sequence: CASSPFQGGNTIYF.

This clonotype was detected only a few times. The CDR3 DNA reads TGCGCCAGCAGCCCCACTCTGACTAGCGGAAACCACGAGCAGTACTTC. As protein: CASSPTLTSGNHEQYF. The J gene is TRBJ2-7, the V gene TRBV5-1; 9 bases are shared with TRBD2. The J segment lost 5 bases and the V segment lost 4 bases, leaving 13 bases of the junction unmatched. The CDR3 sequence is 16 residues long. Germline CDR1 SGHRS, CDR2 YFSETQ.

V is TRBV5-1 and J is TRBJ2-4; 7 bases line up with TRBD1. The J call is doubtful: the DNA matches TRBJ2-7 better. The CDR3 runs to 16 residues. Germline V gene lookup returns CDR1 SGHRS and CDR2 YFSETQ. The CDR3 nucleotides read TGCGCCAGCAGTTATCAGGACAGGCCCAGGACGGGCGAGCAGTACTTC. This sequence encodes CASSYQDRPRTGEQYF.

The CDR3 nucleotides read TGCAGTGCTCCACCTAGCGGGAGGATATCCTACAATGAGCAGTTCTTC. Protein product: CSAPPSGRISYNEQFF. The chain uses TRBV20-1 and TRBJ2-1; TRBD2 aligns across 11 bases. The V gene end was trimmed by 5 bases and the J gene end by 1 base; junction bases not matched to a gene: 7. Germline V gene data show CDR1 as DFQATT and CDR2 as SNEGSKA (reference sequence). CDR3 size: 16 residues.

This clonotype was counted between two and nine times. The chain joins TRBV4-1 to TRBJ1-1; D perhaps matches TRBD1 (6 bases). This CDR3 comprises 16 residues. V was pared by 0 bases and J by 2 bases, with 13 bases between. Germline values: CDR1 MGHRA, CDR2 YSYEKL. As DNA, the CDR3 is TGCGCCAGCAGCCAAGATTCAGGGGCTAAAAACACTGAAGCTTTCTTT. Encoded protein: CASSQDSGAKNTEAFF.

Note on this clonotype: The final CDR3 position lacks the conserved phenylalanine or tryptophan, pointing to a likely read error. The chain is built from TRBV7-7 and TRBJ2-1; 8 nucleotides agree with TRBD2. Per germline, CDR1 SSHAT and CDR2 FNYEAQ (reference sequence). This CDR3 has 14 residues. This CDR3 is CASGAPLGYNEQFV. In DNA form, the CDR3 reads TGTGCTAGCGGGGCGCCCCTGGGGTACAATGAGCAGTTCGTC.

V usage is TRBV20-1 and J usage is TRBJ2-5; 8 positions agree with TRBD1. This CDR3 is 15 amino acids long. V gave up 4 bases and J gave up 2 bases; unmatched junction bases: 9. The germline V gene encodes CDR1 DFQATT and CDR2 SNEGSKA (reference sequence). For the CDR3, the DNA is TGCAGTGCTAACGGCCAGGGGGCGCGTCAAGAGACCCAGTACTTC. Its translation is CSANGQGARQETQYF.

This clonotype came up a few times. The rearrangement uses TRBV29-1 and TRBJ1-1, with D possibly TRBD1 on 5 matching bases. The V and J ends lost 6 bases and 1 base respectively, with 12 bases between them. Germline V gene lookup returns CDR1 SQVTM and CDR2 ANQGSEA. This CDR3 is built from 13 residues. The CDR3 loop reads CSVAGRGNTEAFF. The CDR3, as DNA: TGCAGCGTGGCAGGGCGGGGGAACACTGAAGCTTTCTTT.

The chain is built from TRBV10-3 and TRBJ1-2; a weak D match, TRBD1 (5 bases). The CDR3 is 15 amino acids. In germline, CDR1 is ENHRY, CDR2 SYGVKD. With 3 bases removed from V and 5 bases from J, the gap between germline ends came to 16 bases. In nucleotides, the CDR3 is TGTGCCATCAGTGAAATGGAAAGGGGAGGGTATGGCTACACCTTC. The encoded protein is CAISEMERGGYGYTF.

J is TRBJ2-1 and V is TRBV15; D is perhaps TRBD2 (6 bases). Trimming shortened V by 7 bases and J by 3 bases, and 25 bases separated the two germline ends. The germline V gene encodes CDR1 LNHNV and CDR2 YYDKDF (reference sequence). CDR3 length: 18 residues. For the CDR3, the DNA is TGTGCCACCACTCCAGAGTTGCCGGGGGTAGCGCGCTACAATGAGCAGTTCTTC. It encodes CATTPELPGVARYNEQFF.

The chain uses TRBV7-9 and TRBJ1-2, with 8 positions matching TRBD1. The CDR3 contains 16 residues. Germline V CDR1 and CDR2: SEHNR, FQNEAQ (reference sequence). The trim removed 1 base at V and 8 bases at J, leaving 12 bases unmatched. The CDR3 DNA reads TGTGCCAGCAGCTTAGGTCGCCCAGGACAGGGAAAGGGCTACACCTTC. It specifies CASSLGRPGQGKGYTF.

The chain links TRBV4-1 to TRBJ1-1, with unresolved D. The germline gives CDR1 MGHRA, CDR2 YSYEKL. V was trimmed by 0 bases and J by 3 bases, leaving 8 bases between them. CDR3 length equals 14 residues. The CDR3 bases are TGCGCCAGCAGCCAAGAAAGCAGTTACACTGAAGCTTTCTTT. Translating gives CASSQESSYTEAFF.

In this sample, this clonotype turned up a few times. This chain uses TRBV6-6 with TRBJ2-7; 14 positions match TRBD2. There are 17 residues in the CDR3. CDR1 and CDR2 (germline): MNHNY, SVGAGI (reference sequence). V lost 6 bases and J lost 0; bases outside the gene matches: 7. DNA of the CDR3: TGTGCCAGCAGCATCGGACTAGCGGGAGGCCACTCCTACGAGCAGTACTTC. Encoded protein: CASSIGLAGGHSYEQYF.

In this sample, this clonotype turned up a few times. The chain is built from TRBV28 and TRBJ1-2; TRBD1 matches 9 bases. The V gene's germline CDR1 is MDHEN and CDR2 SYDVKM. Trimming took 5 bases from V and 7 from J; bases not matched to a gene: 8. The CDR3 consists of 14 residues. CDR3 sequence: CASSLLDRGFGYTF. CDR3 DNA: TGTGCCAGCAGTCTCTTGGACAGGGGTTTTGGCTACACCTTC.

The chain combines TRBV12-3 or TRBV12-4 with TRBJ2-7, with D maybe TRBD1 (6 bases). The CDR3 covers 17 residues. With 0 bases removed from V and 3 bases from J, the gap between germline ends came to 18 bases. CDR3 coding DNA: TGTGCCAGCAGTTTAGCGCTAATGGGGGCAGGGATCTACGAGCAGTACTTC. Its translation: CASSLALMGAGIYEQYF.

A single count supports this clonotype. This chain connects TRBV10-3 to TRBJ2-2; 7 bases align to TRBD1. The CDR3 is 15 amino acids. Unmatched junction bases numbered 6, after V lost 6 bases and J lost 2 bases. Germline CDR1 reads ENHRY; CDR2 reads SYGVKD. The CDR3 sequence is CAIRLDRVNTGELFF. CDR3 bases: TGTGCCATCAGACTCGACAGGGTCAACACCGGGGAGCTGTTTTTT.

This chain links TRBV6-5 with TRBJ1-1; the D gene is possibly TRBD1 (5 bases). This CDR3 has 13 amino acids. The V end was cut by 10 bases, the J end by 1 base, with 13 bases between. CDR1 is MNHEY, CDR2 SVGAGI, per germline. CDR3 sequence: CATMKGANTEAFF. CDR3 DNA sequence: TGTGCCACCATGAAAGGGGCGAACACTGAAGCTTTCTTT.

The table lists this clonotype with a few counts. CDR3 sequence: CASSTQNTYGYTF. The CDR3 DNA reads as TGTGCCAGCAGCACCCAGAATACCTATGGCTACACCTTC. The chain combines TRBV9 with TRBJ1-2; D is unresolved. Trimming took off 4 bases at V and 4 bases at J, with 11 bases between the two ends. The germline V gene has CDR1 SGDLS and CDR2 YYNGEE. The length of the CDR3 is 13 residues.

The chain combines TRBV3-1 with TRBJ2-4; 8 bases are shared with TRBD1. CDR1 is LGHDT and CDR2 is YNNKEL in the germline V gene (reference sequence). The junction had 6 bases not matched to a gene; V was cut back by 4 bases and J by 1 base. The CDR3 spans 16 residues. The CDR3 nucleotides read TGTGCCAGCAGCCGCAGGGGGCCCGAGGCCAAAAACATTCAGTACTTC. Translating it yields CASSRRGPEAKNIQYF.

The chain joins TRBV12-3 or TRBV12-4 to TRBJ2-2, with 12 bases fitting TRBD2. With V trimmed by 2 bases and J by 0 bases, 7 bases remained unmatched. The CDR3 contains 19 residues. The CDR3 nucleotides are TGTGCCAGCAGTTTACCCCTGGGACTAGCGGGTTCGAACACCGGGGAGCTGTTTTTT. Amino acids: CASSLPLGLAGSNTGELFF.

This chain joins TRBV27 and TRBJ2-2; maybe TRBD2 (5 bases). Trimming pared 5 bases from V and 5 bases from J, leaving 12 bases between. The CDR3 is made up of 14 amino acids. CDR1 is MNHEY and CDR2 is SMNVEV in the germline V gene (reference sequence). CDR3 sequence (DNA): TGTGCCAGCAGTCTATGGACGGGGACCGGGGAGCTGTTTTTT. It is translated as CASSLWTGTGELFF.

This clonotype occurred once. V and J are TRBV2 and TRBJ1-2; TRBD1 aligns across 9 bases. Germline V lookup: CDR1 SNHLY, CDR2 FYNNEI. V shed 10 bases, J shed 4 bases, and the junction held 7 bases outside the gene matches. The CDR3 covers 13 residues. CDR3 residues: CANPGQGGYGYTF. In DNA form, the CDR3 reads TGTGCCAACCCGGGACAGGGAGGCTATGGCTACACCTTC.

The V and J genes are TRBV28 and TRBJ2-7; 13 nucleotides align to TRBD2. CDR1 MDHEN and CDR2 SYDVKM come from the germline V gene. The CDR3 is made up of 15 amino acids. The trim removed 7 bases at V and 0 bases at J, leaving 3 bases unmatched. The CDR3 DNA is TGTGCCAGCATTACTAGCGGGAGGGACTCCTACGAGCAGTACTTC. As protein: CASITSGRDSYEQYF.